These T cell receptor beta chains were read from a single sample in a study of cytomegalovirus exposure and HLA in healthy donors. Sequencing was performed with immunoSEQ multiplex PCR; in TCRdb, only in-frame clones are kept and a portion is missing. Among around 200,000 clones listed, 80% were seen once. Input material: PBMCs. The receptors stem from a boy aged 5 to 17 in good health and CMV-seronegative. CDR3s leave out the opening cysteine and the closing phenylalanine or tryptophan.

CDR3 length	J gene	V gene	CDR3 protein
13	TRBJ2-7	TRBV7-8	ASSLVPTGSYEQY
11	TRBJ2-2	TRBV19	ASTPAVTGELF
11	TRBJ2-3	TRBV5-1	ASSSRERDTQY
15	TRBJ2-5	TRBV30	AWSATSGLIGQETQY
12	TRBJ2-3	TRBV2	ASSEAGGADTQY
11	TRBJ1-1	TRBV19	ASSMGRNTEAF
13	TRBJ2-7	TRBV27	ASSPGTGAGYEQY
13	TRBJ2-5	TRBV7-2	ASSLNGGAGETQY
15	TRBJ2-5	TRBV4-2	ASSQEETSGGEETQY
10	TRBJ2-1	TRBV4-2	ASSLLAGEQF
13	TRBJ1-1	TRBV5-6	ASSLGSGLGTEAF
13	TRBJ1-2	TRBV11-2	ASSRGRDEAYGYT
16	TRBJ2-6	TRBV4-1	ASSQKGREVAGANVLT
13	TRBJ2-7	TRBV9	ASSISSGRLYEQY
14	TRBJ2-2	TRBV10-2	ASTIPGQLNTGELF
13	TRBJ1-3	TRBV4-1	ASSQAGHSGNTIY
11	TRBJ2-7	TRBV19	ASGPGGGYEQY
13	TRBJ1-5	TRBV4-1	ASSQLDRGRQPQH
13	TRBJ2-3	TRBV7-2	ASSFQQGRTDTQY
14	TRBJ1-1	TRBV14	ASSQEWWGLNTEAF
17	TRBJ2-5	TRBV9	ASSVGGIQEGQRGETQY
13	TRBJ2-5	TRBV7-9	ASSFSGTSGETQY
13	TRBJ1-6	TRBV6-1	ASSLLQGNNSPLH
11	TRBJ2-3	TRBV5-6	ASSLGQGDTQY
12	TRBJ2-5	TRBV19	ASSINRGQETQY
14	TRBJ2-3	TRBV4-1	ASSQFMAGATDTQY
12	TRBJ1-6	TRBV5-1	ASSLDRDNSPLH
8	TRBJ1-2	TRBV29-1	SVEEGGYT
11	TRBJ1-1	TRBV11-2	ASSLGGTPEAF
13	TRBJ2-1	TRBV5-1	ASSPMDRDINEQF
15	TRBJ2-6	TRBV7-3	ASSRVPGGSGANVLT
11	TRBJ2-1	TRBV6-1	ASSGLDYNEQF
13	TRBJ2-1	TRBV5-1	ASTDRYLKNNEQF
13	TRBJ1-2	TRBV5-4	ASSLELGGSGGYT
15	TRBJ1-1	TRBV19	ASSMVVEYVLGTEAF
13	TRBJ2-7	TRBV7-8	ASSFSYGGGHEQY
13	TRBJ1-5	TRBV5-8	ASSLRTGYNQPQH
20	TRBJ2-1	TRBV2	ASSDKGWAQGRPRGSYNEQF
12	TRBJ2-1	TRBV6-4	ASSDEALSPEQF
14	TRBJ2-1	TRBV6-4	ASSERPNLQGNEQF
12	TRBJ1-2	TRBV5-5	ASSLDRDVAGYT
12	TRBJ2-1	TRBV7-2	ASSLRIAYNEQF
13	TRBJ2-5	TRBV5-1	ASSPRQSATEEQY
11	TRBJ1-5	TRBV14	ASSQVRGSPQH
10	TRBJ1-4	TRBV29-1	SVKEGNEKLF
11	TRBJ2-7	TRBV10-3	AISAGTPFKQY
12	TRBJ2-7	TRBV30	AWTPDRGQNEQY
12	TRBJ1-5	TRBV6-1	ASSAGVLNQPQH
12	TRBJ1-2	TRBV4-1	ASSQVTEIYGYT
13	TRBJ2-5	TRBV5-1	ASSPQGLVGETQY
12	TRBJ2-1	TRBV30	ASARDWENNEQF
8	TRBJ2-1	TRBV7-2	GRGDLEQF
11	TRBJ2-7	TRBV10-3	AISDSEGGEQY
14	TRBJ1-2	TRBV29-1	SVETVYRDRGYGYT
14	TRBJ1-1	TRBV4-1	ASSPGGGSMNTEAF
12	TRBJ1-1	TRBV5-6	ASSQDSMNTEAF
13	TRBJ2-5	TRBV5-4	ASILRTSGQETQY
12	TRBJ2-7	TRBV7-9	ASSPRTSGYEQY
10	TRBJ2-7	TRBV5-4	ASSTTTGEQY
12	TRBJ2-5	TRBV6-5	ASRLTGGRETQY